Following are 15 T cell receptor beta chains from one sample sequenced in a study of identical twins (dated by TCRdb to about 2016). The library came from 5' RACE. The listed sequencing device is Illumina HiSeq 2000. The public sequencing data were trimmed at Q25 with fastp and processed into clonotypes with MiXCR by TCRdb, which kept only in-frame beta chains. Every entry covers one CDR3 protein and lists the most common genes and DNA from its rows. This sample lists nearly 200,000 distinct CDR3 sequences; more than 15% were detected once. The top ten clonotypes cover around two fifths of the sample. These same records also appear under a second study, on T cells expressing NK-cell markers.

The sample taken for sequencing was CD8+ T cells sorted from blood. These receptors originate from a young woman in good health.

This clonotype has more than one count but fewer than ten. The gene calls are TRBV27 and TRBJ2-7; D remains unclear. CDR3 length equals 13 residues. CDR1 is MNHEY, CDR2 SMNVEV, per germline (reference sequence). V lost 3 bases and J lost 6, with 12 bases in between. CDR3 nucleotide sequence: TGTGCCAGCAGTTTGGGCGTTTCGATCGAGCAGTACTTC. This gives the protein CASSLGVSIEQYF.

A few counts support this clonotype. The chain is built from TRBV6-2 or TRBV6-3 and TRBJ2-7; 7 nucleotides align to TRBD2. V gave up 5 bases and J gave up 2 bases; unmatched junction bases: 9. The CDR3 runs 15 residues. CDR1 MNHEY and CDR2 SVGEGT come from the germline V gene. In nucleotides, the CDR3 is TGTGCCAGCAGTACCATCCGCGGGAGTACCTACGAGCAGTACTTC. It yields the protein CASSTIRGSTYEQYF.

Only a few counts were recorded for this clonotype. V is TRBV20-1 and J is TRBJ1-2; D is perhaps TRBD1 (5 bases). The CDR3 covers 13 residues. Germline-derived CDR1 and CDR2 are DFQATT and SNEGSKA (reference sequence). Trimming stripped 3 bases from V and 8 bases from J, with 16 bases between. The CDR3 is CSARAPGAGGYTF. Here the CDR3 DNA reads TGCAGTGCTAGGGCGCCCGGGGCAGGAGGCTACACCTTC.

J is TRBJ2-1 and V is TRBV29-1, with D uncertain. CDR1 and CDR2 (germline): SQVTM, ANQGSEA. This CDR3 has 12 residues. V was trimmed by 3 bases and J by 3 bases, leaving 6 bases between them. CDR3 DNA sequence: TGCAGCGTTGAGTTCTACTACAATGAGCAGTTCTTC. Its translation is CSVEFYYNEQFF.

V gene TRBV3-1 combines with J gene TRBJ2-3, with 9 nucleotides matching TRBD1. The V gene end was trimmed by 8 bases and the J gene end by 4 bases; junction bases not matched to a gene: 7. Germline V CDR1 and CDR2: LGHDT, YNNKEL (reference sequence). The length of the CDR3 is 14 residues. The CDR3 loop reads CASGQGLRADTQYF. The CDR3 bases are TGTGCCAGCGGACAGGGGCTTCGGGCAGATACGCAGTATTTT.

The rearrangement links TRBV28 to TRBJ2-1, with 13 bases identical to TRBD2. CDR1 is MDHEN and CDR2 is SYDVKM in the germline V gene. V was clipped by 7 bases and J by 7 bases; unmatched bases: 19. This CDR3 region has 19 residues. CDR3 in DNA: TGTGCCAGCATCGGACTAGCGGGAGACTCACGAAAGCCCTTTAATGAGCAGTTCTTC. Protein: CASIGLAGDSRKPFNEQFF.

The chain recombines TRBV6-1 with TRBJ2-6, with TRBD1 matching over 8 bases. The length of the CDR3 is 18 residues. Germline CDR1 is MNHNS and CDR2 is SASEGT. The V gene end was trimmed by 6 bases and the J gene end by 0 bases; junction bases not matched to a gene: 10. CDR3 residues: CASSPQGTGFSGANVLTF. Written as DNA, the CDR3 is TGTGCCAGCAGCCCACAAGGGACAGGCTTCTCTGGGGCCAACGTCCTGACTTTC.

The chain links TRBV9 to TRBJ1-1; tentative D call: TRBD1 (5 bases). V shed 0 bases and J shed 4 bases, with 10 bases lying between them. Germline CDR1 reads SGDLS; CDR2 reads YYNGEE. The CDR3 is 14 residues long. As DNA, the CDR3 is TGTGCCAGCAGCGTAGCTGGGGGGGGCACTGAAGCTTTCTTT. Amino acid sequence: CASSVAGGGTEAFF. Full variable domain (outside the CDR3, taken from reference TRBV9 and TRBJ1-1): DSGVTQTPKHLITATGQRVTLRCSPRSGDLSVYWYQQSLDQGLQFLIQYYNGEERAKGNILERFSAQQFPDLHSELNLSSLELGDSALYFCASSVAGGGTEAFFGQGTRLTVV.

This chain joins TRBV29-1 and TRBJ2-2, with 9 bases that match TRBD2. The CDR3 consists of 14 residues. Per germline, CDR1 SQVTM and CDR2 ANQGSEA. V lost 6 bases to trimming and J lost 8 bases; unmatched junction nucleotides: 10. The CDR3 DNA is TGCAGCGTGGCTCCGGGACTAGCTTCAGGGGAGCTGTTTTTT. As protein: CSVAPGLASGELFF.

This chain uses TRBV5-5 with TRBJ1-1, with TRBD1 identical over 10 bases. Germline V gene lookup returns CDR1 SGHKS and CDR2 YYEKEE (reference sequence). The CDR3 is 16 residues long. The trim removed 2 bases at V and 5 bases at J, leaving 9 bases unmatched. The CDR3 loop reads CASSFRDRGPNTEAFF. The CDR3 DNA is TGTGCCAGCAGCTTCCGTGACAGGGGGCCGAATACTGAAGCTTTCTTT.

In this sample, this clonotype turned up a few times. J is TRBJ2-1 and V is TRBV20-1, with a tentative D call TRBD2 (6 bases). V was cut by 2 bases and J by 4 bases, with 12 bases left in between. CDR1 is DFQATT and CDR2 is SNEGSKA in the germline V gene (reference sequence). The CDR3 loop spans 14 amino acids. The CDR3 reads CSARLGTSYNEQFF. The CDR3 region has the DNA TGCAGTGCTAGACTCGGGACTTCTTACAATGAGCAGTTCTTC.

The gene calls are TRBV9 and TRBJ2-3; 10 bases fit TRBD2. The CDR3 contains 15 residues. The germline V gene has CDR1 SGDLS and CDR2 YYNGEE. V lost 4 bases to trimming and J lost 5 bases; unmatched junction nucleotides: 7. For the CDR3, the DNA is TGTGCCAGCAGCTTCGGGACTAGCGATGAAGATACGCAGTATTTT. Its protein is CASSFGTSDEDTQYF.

This clonotype was seen a handful of times. The chain's CDR3 is CSVLPGHNANEQYF. The CDR3 region has the DNA TGCAGCGTTTTGCCGGGACATAATGCCAACGAGCAGTACTTC. This chain uses TRBV29-1 with TRBJ2-7; D perhaps matches TRBD1 (6 bases). This CDR3 is 14 amino acids long. Germline lookup yields CDR1 SQVTM and CDR2 ANQGSEA. Trimming took off 5 bases at V and 5 bases at J, with 19 bases between the two ends.

J is TRBJ2-1 and V is TRBV7-9, with D perhaps TRBD2 (6 bases). CDR1 is SEHNR and CDR2 is FQNEAQ in the germline V gene (reference sequence). The V end was cut by 6 bases, the J end by 8 bases, with 17 bases between. CDR3 length: 14 residues. As DNA, the CDR3 is TGTGCCAGCAGACCGTACGGGGGTTGGGATGAGCAGTTCTTC. Protein: CASRPYGGWDEQFF.

This clonotype was detected a few times. This chain links TRBV29-1 with TRBJ2-1; D is undetermined. The CDR3 covers 11 residues. Germline V gene lookup returns CDR1 SQVTM and CDR2 ANQGSEA. V was pared by 4 bases and J by 3 bases, with 4 bases between. CDR3 sequence: CSVAYYNEQFF. The CDR3 nucleotides read TGCAGCGTTGCCTACTACAATGAGCAGTTCTTC.